This TCR beta chain was obtained from a study of cytomegalovirus exposure and HLA in healthy donors. Both 60 Vbeta primers and 13 Jbeta primers went into the PCR. TCRdb keeps only in-frame clones here, not all; method: immunoSEQ multiplex PCR. This table lists more than 75,000 clones. Germline V gives CDR1 MNHEY, CDR2 SMNVEV (reference sequence). Trimming removed 3 bases at V and 6 bases at J, with 9 bases between. The CDR3 is made up of 12 amino acids. The chain employs TRBV27 and TRBJ2-7; D perhaps matches TRBD2 (5 bases). This TCR was recovered from a man in his fifties in good health and CMV-seropositive. Sequenced input: PBMCs. As DNA, the CDR3 is TGTGCCAGCAGTTTGTCAGAGGGCGAGCAGTACTTC. This sequence encodes CASSLSEGEQYF.